Below, 29 T cell receptor beta chains from the same sample are listed, as sequenced in a study of shared clonotypes between healthy human individuals. TCRdb keeps only in-frame clones here, not all; method: immunoSEQ multiplex PCR. The table includes more than 500,000 clones, more than 95% detected once. The sequencing sample was made of naive CD4+ T cells sorted from blood. The subset here: CD45RA+ positively selected. Every receptor here comes from a woman younger than 45 in good health.

V and J are TRBV5-4 and TRBJ2-5, with 7 bases fitting TRBD1. This CDR3 spans 16 amino acids. In germline, CDR1 is SGHNT, CDR2 YYREEE (reference sequence). V shed 0 bases and J 0 bases; nucleotides not matched to a gene: 5. The CDR3 reads CASSLGGGAYQETQYF. Written as DNA, the CDR3 is TGTGCCAGCAGCTTGGGAGGGGGCGCTTACCAAGAGACCCAGTACTTC.

This chain joins TRBV28 and TRBJ2-5; D assignment may be TRBD1 or TRBD2 (7 bases each). The CDR3 runs 15 residues. Trimming removed 6 bases from V and 5 bases from J, with 19 bases in between. Germline values: CDR1 MDHEN, CDR2 SYDVKM. CDR3 protein: CASRDQGGLRETQYF. CDR3 bases: TGTGCCAGCAGGGACCAGGGGGGGCTCCGGGAGACCCAGTACTTC.

The J gene is TRBJ2-7, the V gene TRBV15, with 8 bases matching TRBD2. This CDR3 spans 12 amino acids. The junction had 8 bases not matched to a gene; V was cut back by 4 bases and J by 12 bases. In germline, CDR1 is LNHNV, CDR2 YYDKDF (reference sequence). The CDR3 here is CATSISGSLMYF. CDR3 coding DNA: TGTGCCACCAGCATAAGCGGGAGCCTGATGTACTTC. The full variable domain, rest sourced from reference TRBV15 and TRBJ2-7, is DAMVIQNPRYQVTQFGKPVTLSCSQTLNHNVMYWYQQKSSQAPKLLFHYYDKDFNNEADTPDNFQSRRPNTSFCFLDIRSPGLGDTAMYLCATSISGSLMYFGPGTRLTVT.

The chain joins TRBV9 to TRBJ1-3, with 7 positions matching TRBD1. CDR3 length: 16 residues. The germline V gene encodes CDR1 SGDLS and CDR2 YYNGEE. Losses at the gene ends were 4 bases for V and 0 bases for J; bases not matched to a gene: 7. The CDR3 is CASSRTGDRSGNTIYF. The CDR3 DNA reads as TGTGCCAGCAGCAGAACAGGGGACCGCTCTGGAAACACCATATATTTT.

This clone was seen a single time. The rearrangement uses TRBV28 and TRBJ2-2; weak D call: TRBD2 (6 bases). The CDR3 runs to 13 residues. V shed 7 bases and J shed 5 bases, with 11 bases lying between them. Germline CDR1 is MDHEN and CDR2 is SYDVKM. The CDR3 sequence is CASIWSGTGELFF. The DNA for the CDR3 is TGTGCCAGCATCTGGAGCGGGACCGGGGAGCTGTTTTTT.

The chain is built from TRBV5-4 and TRBJ2-1; 14 nucleotides agree with TRBD2. This CDR3 is built from 16 residues. Germline V gene lookup returns CDR1 SGHNT and CDR2 YYREEE (reference sequence). The junction had 6 bases not matched to a gene; V was cut back by 1 base and J by 9 bases. DNA for the CDR3: TGTGCCAGCAGCTTGTTGACTAGCGGGAGGGCTTCTGAGCAGTTCTTC. Protein: CASSLLTSGRASEQFF.

The chain links TRBV5-1 to TRBJ2-2; 10 bases are shared with TRBD2. There are 15 residues in the CDR3. Per germline, CDR1 SGHRS and CDR2 YFSETQ. V trimming: 0 bases; J trimming: 6 bases; junction bases outside the gene matches: 2. DNA for the CDR3: TGCGCCAGCAGCTTGGAGCTAGCGGGAGCCGGGGAGCTGTTTTTT. Its translation is CASSLELAGAGELFF.

This clone was seen just once. The chain's CDR3 is CASSLDSTGIANVLTF. Written as DNA, the CDR3 is TGTGCCAGCAGCTTAGACAGTACCGGTATCGCCAACGTCCTGACTTTC. The J gene is TRBJ2-6, the V gene TRBV7-2; D unclear. The CDR3 sequence is 16 residues long. Between the trimmed V and J ends, which lost 1 base and 7 bases, there was a span of 14 bases. Germline CDR1 is SGHTA and CDR2 is FQGNSA.

The chain is built from TRBV14 and TRBJ1-1, with D perhaps TRBD1 (5 bases). The CDR3 consists of 13 residues. Per germline, CDR1 SGHDN and CDR2 FVKESK. V lost 1 base and J lost 10, with 13 bases in between. The CDR3 region is CASSQGGQGGAFF. The CDR3 DNA follows: TGTGCCAGCAGCCAAGGTGGGCAGGGAGGAGCTTTCTTT. Looking up the rest from reference TRBV14 and TRBJ1-1 gives the full variable domain: EAGVTQFPSHSVIEKGQTVTLRCDPISGHDNLYWYRRVMGKEIKFLLHFVKESKQDESGMPNNRFLAERTGGTYSTLKVQPAELEDSGVYFCASSQGGQGGAFFGQGTRLTVV.

This chain uses TRBV7-9 with TRBJ2-7; D is perhaps TRBD1 (5 bases). The V gene lost 3 bases and the J gene lost 6 bases, with 12 bases spanning the gap. CDR1 is SEHNR and CDR2 is FQNEAQ in the germline V gene (reference sequence). The CDR3 contains 13 residues. The CDR3 spells CASSLALGAEQYF. The CDR3 bases are TGTGCCAGCAGCTTGGCCCTAGGGGCCGAGCAGTACTTC.

This clone was found once. The chain couples TRBV28 to TRBJ1-4, with unresolved D. Trimming removed 2 bases from V and 0 bases from J, with 13 bases in between. Per germline, CDR1 MDHEN and CDR2 SYDVKM. CDR3 length: 17 amino acids. The CDR3 loop reads CASSLRTERTTNEKLFF. CDR3 nucleotides: TGTGCCAGCAGTTTAAGGACCGAGAGAACAACTAATGAAAAACTGTTTTTT. Supplemented by reference TRBV28 and TRBJ1-4, the full variable domain reads DVKVTQSSRYLVKRTGEKVFLECVQDMDHENMFWYRQDPGLGLRLIYFSYDVKMKEKGDIPEGYSVSREKKERFSLILESASTNQTSMYLCASSLRTERTTNEKLFFGSGTQLSVL.

This clone showed up just once. The chain recombines TRBV7-2 with TRBJ1-4, with D unresolved. The CDR3 is made up of 14 amino acids. CDR1 and CDR2 from the germline V gene are SGHTA and FQGNSA. The V end was cut by 5 bases, the J end by 7 bases, with 14 bases between. For the CDR3, the DNA is TGTGCCAGCAGCATCGGCTTTGGCCTTGAAAAACTGTTTTTT. Protein product: CASSIGFGLEKLFF.

The rearrangement uses TRBV9 and TRBJ1-2; D call uncertain. Germline lookup yields CDR1 SGDLS and CDR2 YYNGEE. The CDR3 contains 11 residues. V dropped 4 bases and J dropped 7 bases, with 8 bases sitting between them. CDR3 nucleotides: TGTGCCAGCAGCTCCCTGGGTGGCTACACCTTC. As protein: CASSSLGGYTF. The whole variable domain, filled in from reference TRBV9 and TRBJ1-2, reads DSGVTQTPKHLITATGQRVTLRCSPRSGDLSVYWYQQSLDQGLQFLIQYYNGEERAKGNILERFSAQQFPDLHSELNLSSLELGDSALYFCASSSLGGYTFGSGTRLTVV.

This clone was observed a few times. The CDR3 DNA sequence: TGTGCCAGCAGCCCGGTTCTAGCGGGATCATCCTACGAGCAGTACTTC. It is translated as CASSPVLAGSSYEQYF. The chain is built from TRBV7-9 and TRBJ2-7, with 9 nucleotides matching TRBD2. Trimming cost V 5 bases and J 1 base; bases outside gene matches: 9. Looked up from germline, CDR1 is SEHNR and CDR2 is FQNEAQ (reference sequence). The CDR3 spans 16 residues.

There are a few counts of this clone. CDR3 residues: CASSMRNQPQHF. CDR3 DNA: TGTGCCAGTAGTATGCGGAATCAGCCCCAGCATTTT. J is TRBJ1-5 and V is TRBV19, with no clear D. The V end was cut by 3 bases, the J end by 4 bases, with 4 bases between. Germline values: CDR1 LNHDA, CDR2 SQIVND (reference sequence). CDR3 length: 12 residues.

In DNA form, the CDR3 reads TGCGCCAGCAGCCAAGAGCAGGGAAAGGGGACCCAGTACTTC. This sequence encodes CASSQEQGKGTQYF. V and J are TRBV4-1 and TRBJ2-5; D may be TRBD1 (5 bases). Trimming removed 0 bases from V and 7 bases from J, with 12 bases in between. The CDR3 runs to 14 residues. Germline CDR1 reads MGHRA; CDR2 reads YSYEKL.

The chain joins TRBV11-2 to TRBJ2-3, with D possibly matching TRBD2 (6 bases). Germline V lookup: CDR1 SGHAT, CDR2 FQNNGV. The CDR3 runs to 16 residues. Trimming left V 1 base short and J 1 base short, with 12 bases between. The DNA of the CDR3 is TGTGCCAGCAGCTTAGCCCTTAGCGGTGGCACAGATACGCAGTATTTT. This gives the protein CASSLALSGGTDTQYF.

The V gene is TRBV6-1, the J gene TRBJ2-5; D call uncertain. The CDR3 loop spans 14 amino acids. V gave up 1 base and J gave up 4 bases, with 10 bases separating them. The V gene's germline CDR1 is MNHNS and CDR2 SASEGT. Here the CDR3 reads CASSEGDFLETQYF. DNA of the CDR3: TGTGCCAGCAGTGAAGGAGACTTCCTAGAGACCCAGTACTTC.

For this clone: The identical CDR3 is also encoded by other nucleotide sequences in the sample. The chain is built from TRBV5-1 and TRBJ1-1; TRBD1 matches at 7 bases. Germline V CDR1 and CDR2: SGHRS, YFSETQ. This CDR3 spans 13 amino acids. J gave up 3 bases and V 2 bases, and 1 base lay outside the gene matches. The CDR3 DNA sequence: TGCGCCAGCAGCTTAGGACAGGACACTGAAGCTTTCTTT. Translated, it gives CASSLGQDTEAFF.

The chain is built from TRBV9 and TRBJ2-2, with D unresolved. From germline, CDR1 is SGDLS and CDR2 YYNGEE. Deletions cut 4 bases from V and 2 bases from J, with 12 bases between. The CDR3 is made up of 15 amino acids. CDR3 nucleotides: TGTGCCAGCAGCCCGCGTAGACTTAACACCGGGGAGCTGTTTTTT. This gives the protein CASSPRRLNTGELFF.

This sequence joins TRBV19 and TRBJ2-7, with TRBD2 matching 8 bases. The CDR3 consists of 15 residues. Germline-derived CDR1 and CDR2 are LNHDA and SQIVND (reference sequence). After removal of 2 bases from V and 2 bases from J, the junction contained 5 bases not matched to a gene. The CDR3 sequence is CASSIWAGGAYEQYF. The CDR3 DNA reads TGTGCCAGTAGTATATGGGCGGGAGGTGCCTACGAGCAGTACTTC.

The chain has TRBV5-4 and TRBJ2-3, with no clear D. The CDR3 has 13 amino acids. Germline V gene sequence: CDR1 SGHNT, CDR2 YYREEE (reference sequence). Trimming shortened V by 4 bases and J by 0 bases, and 6 bases separated the two germline ends. The CDR3 region is CASSETSTDTQYF. The CDR3 coding sequence is TGTGCCAGCAGCGAGACTAGCACAGATACGCAGTATTTT.

J is TRBJ1-3 and V is TRBV9, with TRBD1 as a possible D gene (6 bases). Germline values: CDR1 SGDLS, CDR2 YYNGEE. The V gene lost 3 bases and the J gene lost 4 bases, with 11 bases spanning the gap. The CDR3 is made up of 14 amino acids. CDR3 protein: CASSARGVGNTIYF. The CDR3 DNA is TGTGCCAGCAGCGCCAGGGGAGTGGGAAACACCATATATTTT.

The chain carries TRBV7-8 and TRBJ1-1; 7 bases line up with TRBD1. This CDR3 is 15 amino acids long. V was pared by 5 bases and J by 5 bases, with 11 bases of the junction left unmatched. Germline CDR1 reads SGHVS; CDR2 reads FQNEAQ. Here the CDR3 DNA reads TGTGCCAGCAGCCGAAGGCAGGGGGGGAGGACTGAAGCTTTCTTT. It codes for CASSRRQGGRTEAFF. The variable domain in full, with the rest retrieved from reference TRBV7-8 and TRBJ1-1, is GAGVSQSPRYKVAKRGQDVALRCDPISGHVSLFWYQQALGQGPEFLTYFQNEAQLDKSGLPSDRFFAERPEGSVSTLKIQRTQQEDSAVYLCASSRRQGGRTEAFFGQGTRLTVV.

This chain connects TRBV6-1 to TRBJ2-1; TRBD1 matches 9 bases. V was pared by 7 bases and J by 7 bases, with 11 bases of the junction left unmatched. The CDR3 sequence is 15 residues long. Germline V CDR1 and CDR2: MNHNS, SASEGT. The CDR3, as DNA: TGTGCCAGCATCGGTGACAGGGGGTCTTTAAATGAGCAGTTCTTC. Protein sequence: CASIGDRGSLNEQFF.

This clone has just a few counts. The rearrangement uses TRBV5-1 and TRBJ2-2; D is unresolved. The CDR3 runs 13 residues. Germline CDR1 reads SGHRS; CDR2 reads YFSETQ. Trimming stripped 0 bases from V and 7 bases from J, with 7 bases between. CDR3 coding DNA: TGCGCCAGCAGCTTGGATTTGATCGGGGAGCTGTTTTTT. It specifies CASSLDLIGELFF.

The chain employs TRBV28 and TRBJ1-1, with D maybe TRBD1 (5 bases). The CDR3 contains 11 residues. CDR1 and CDR2 (germline): MDHEN, SYDVKM. The germline V and J ends were trimmed by 5 bases and 13 bases, with 14 bases remaining between them. In DNA form, the CDR3 reads TGTGCCAGCAGTCAGGGCCCAAAGGGTTTCTTT. This encodes CASSQGPKGFF.

This clone has just one count. The gene calls are TRBV11-3 and TRBJ2-5; 9 bases agree with TRBD1. The end of the DNA aligns better with TRBJ2-7, so the J call may be wrong. The CDR3 is 15 amino acids. Germline V gene data show CDR1 as SGHNT and CDR2 as YENEEA. CDR3 DNA: TGTGCCAGCAGCTCCGGGACAGGGACTCACTACGAGCAGTACTTC. This sequence encodes CASSSGTGTHYEQYF.

This clone was detected only once. The rearrangement joins TRBV13 to TRBJ2-2; TRBD2 matches at 8 bases. The V segment lost 0 bases and the J segment 5 bases; nucleotides outside the gene matches: 8. Germline V lookup: CDR1 PRHDT, CDR2 FYEKMQ (reference sequence). This CDR3 is 17 amino acids long. The CDR3 reads CASSLGVGTRVTGELFF. DNA for the CDR3: TGTGCCAGCAGCTTAGGAGTCGGGACTAGAGTTACCGGGGAGCTGTTTTTT.